These 19 T cell receptor beta chains originate from one sample sequenced in a study of prognosis after radiotherapy for stage I lung cancer. Genomic DNA was subjected to two-round multiplex PCR for amplification of TCR beta CDR3. Individual primers that were specific to each TRBV and TRBJ gene served in first-round PCR. TCRdb fed the multiplex PCR reads into MiXCR, producing one record per CDR3 protein. The sample holds more than 15,000 distinct CDR3 sequences, about 60% seen once. The sequencing here drew on PBMCs, taken before or after stereotactic body radiation therapy (not recorded which). These receptors were obtained from a donor at least 50 years old with non-small cell lung cancer.

The J gene is TRBJ2-3, the V gene TRBV2; 13 bases line up with TRBD2. The V and J ends lost 5 bases and 8 bases, in that order; junction bases with no gene match: 7. In germline, CDR1 is SNHLY, CDR2 FYNNEI. The CDR3 contains 15 residues. The CDR3 is CASSSARTSGGTQYF. The DNA for the CDR3 is TGTGCCAGCAGTTCAGCTCGGACTAGCGGGGGTACGCAGTATTTT.

This clonotype showed up just a few times. Only one base separates this from a far larger clonotype, so it likely reflects a read error. This chain uses TRBV6-1 with TRBJ2-6; D is unresolved. Trimming cost V 7 bases and J 1 base, with 11 bases left between them. Germline CDR1 and CDR2: MNHNS and SASEGT. This CDR3 is built from 15 residues. CDR3 sequence reads: CASIFTGSGANVLTF. The CDR3 region has the DNA TGTGCCAGCATTTTTACGGGTTCTGGGGCCAACGTCCTGACTTTC.

Concerning this clonotype itself: At one end the junction does not follow the germline gene, possibly because of a read error. The rearrangement links TRBV12-3 or TRBV12-4 to TRBJ2-6; the match to TRBD1 covers 9 bases. The length of the CDR3 is 16 residues. CDR3 DNA sequence: TGTGTCAGCAGTACTACAGGGGGCCCTGGGGCCAACGTCCTGACTTTC. It yields the protein CVSSTTGGPGANVLTF.

Here the CDR3 DNA reads TGCGCCAGCGGGTTGAATGACAGGTTGGGCGAGCAGTACTTC. This translates into CASGLNDRLGEQYF. The chain couples TRBV5-1 to TRBJ2-7; possible D gene TRBD1, 6 bases. The CDR3 has 14 amino acids. V was shortened by 7 bases and J by 6 bases, with 20 bases between the two germline ends. Germline V gene sequence: CDR1 SGHRS, CDR2 YFSETQ.

This sequence joins TRBV2 and TRBJ1-1; the match to TRBD1 covers 11 bases. The CDR3 length is 15 residues. Germline values: CDR1 SNHLY, CDR2 FYNNEI. Trimming removed 3 bases from V and 8 bases from J; junction bases left unmatched: 8. The CDR3 protein is CASSDPGTGGQEAFF. The CDR3 nucleotides are TGTGCCAGCAGTGACCCCGGGACAGGGGGTCAGGAAGCTTTCTTT.

The chain uses TRBV11-2 and TRBJ1-3, with 8 bases lining up with TRBD1. The V gene's germline CDR1 is SGHAT and CDR2 FQNNGV. V lost 5 bases to trimming and J lost 1 base; unmatched junction nucleotides: 4. This CDR3 is 15 amino acids long. The DNA of the CDR3 is TGTGCCAGCAGCCAAAGGACAGGGTCTGGAAACACCATATATTTT. Protein product: CASSQRTGSGNTIYF.

Remarks on this clonotype: Germline and junction disagree at one end, which may indicate a read error. This sequence joins TRBV6-5 and TRBJ2-3, with D possibly called TRBD1 or TRBD2 (6 bases each). This CDR3 is built from 14 residues. CDR1 is MNHEY and CDR2 is SVGAGI in the germline V gene. The CDR3 sequence is CASSYGTPGDTQYF. CDR3 sequence (DNA): TGTGCCAGCAGTTATGGGACACCGGGGGATACCCAGTATTTT.

This clonotype is a singleton in its sample. The chain recombines TRBV11-2 with TRBJ2-3; weak D call: TRBD1 (6 bases). CDR3 length: 12 residues. Germline V CDR1 and CDR2: SGHAT, FQNNGV. The V gene lost 6 bases and the J gene lost 6 bases, with 10 bases spanning the gap. The DNA for the CDR3 is TGTGCCAGCAGGAAGGGGGTTGATACGCAGTATTTT. It is translated as CASRKGVDTQYF. Complete variable domain (other parts from reference TRBV11-2 and TRBJ2-3): EAGVAQSPRYKIIEKRQSVAFWCNPISGHATLYWYQQILGQGPKLLIQFQNNGVVDDSQLPKDRFSAERLKGVDSTLKIQPAKLEDSAVYLCASRKGVDTQYFGPGTRLTVL.

This chain connects TRBV6-5 to TRBJ2-2, with 10 bases identical to TRBD1. V was pared by 8 bases and J by 8 bases, with 14 bases of the junction left unmatched. This CDR3 is 16 amino acids long. Germline values: CDR1 MNHEY, CDR2 SVGAGI. The CDR3 here is CASGFTGTGEAGELFF. CDR3 bases: TGTGCCAGCGGTTTCACCGGGACAGGGGAAGCAGGGGAGCTGTTTTTT.

Notes on this clonotype: A far bigger clonotype differs at one base, so this is likely a read error. This CDR3 reads CASSYGSGRYGYTF. Here the CDR3 DNA reads TGTGCCAGCAGTTACGGGTCAGGGAGGTATGGCTACACCTTC. The chain uses TRBV6-9 and TRBJ1-2, with D possibly being TRBD1 (5 bases). Germline CDR1 reads MNHGY; CDR2 reads SVAAGI. The V gene lost 3 bases and the J gene lost 5 bases, with 13 bases spanning the gap. The CDR3 runs 14 residues.

J is TRBJ2-7 and V is TRBV7-2; D is unclear. There are 14 residues in the CDR3. The germline CDR1 and CDR2 sequences are SGHTA and FQGNSA. The germline V and J ends were trimmed by 5 bases and 3 bases, with 14 bases remaining between them. The CDR3 sequence is CASSPSVQNYEQYF. As DNA, the CDR3 is TGTGCCAGCAGCCCCAGCGTCCAGAACTACGAGCAGTACTTC.

This clonotype occurred once. This sequence joins TRBV5-1 and TRBJ1-6, with D uncertain. The germline gives CDR1 SGHRS, CDR2 YFSETQ. The CDR3 totals 13 residues. The V end lost 3 bases, the J end lost 7 bases, and 8 bases lay between the germline ends. Written as DNA, the CDR3 is TGCGCCAGCAGCTCCGGACCAAATTCACCCCTCCACTTT. Amino acids: CASSSGPNSPLHF.

Here the CDR3 DNA reads TGTGCCAGTAGGGTGCGTGGCTCAGTGAATGAGCAGTTCTTC. It encodes CASRVRGSVNEQFF. The chain couples TRBV19 to TRBJ2-1; D unclear. The V end was cut by 6 bases, the J end by 7 bases, with 16 bases between. Germline values: CDR1 LNHDA, CDR2 SQIVND (reference sequence). The CDR3 loop spans 14 amino acids.

The chain combines TRBV28 with TRBJ1-5, with D possibly TRBD1 on 6 matching bases. Germline loops: CDR1 MDHEN, CDR2 SYDVKM. V was cut by 10 bases and J by 1 base, with 20 bases left in between. This CDR3 contains 16 residues. For the CDR3, the DNA is TGTGCCAACACCCCCTCCCAGCAGGGGAGCAATCAGCCCCAGCATTTT. Residues: CANTPSQQGSNQPQHF.

About this clonotype itself: Here the CDR3 omits its conserved ending phenylalanine or tryptophan, so a read error is the likely source. This sequence joins TRBV6-9 and TRBJ2-7, with TRBD2 identical over 10 bases. The CDR3 length is 17 residues. The V gene's germline CDR1 is MNHGY and CDR2 SVAAGI. V lost 3 bases, J lost 1 base, and 9 bases stayed unmatched. The CDR3 sequence is CASSYSNLLAGSYEQYL. CDR3 nucleotides: TGTGCCAGCAGTTACTCAAATCTACTAGCGGGGTCCTACGAGCAGTACCTC.

In this sample, this clonotype turned up many times. V is TRBV6-5 and J is TRBJ2-3; the match to TRBD2 covers 8 bases. The trim removed 2 bases at V and 3 bases at J, leaving 7 bases unmatched. The germline gives CDR1 MNHEY, CDR2 SVGAGI. CDR3 length: 16 amino acids. The CDR3 region has the DNA TGTGCCAGCAGTTACAGGGCGGGAGGTGGGACAGATACGCAGTATTTT. As protein: CASSYRAGGGTDTQYF.

The chain combines TRBV19 with TRBJ2-3; 12 bases are shared with TRBD2. The CDR3 loop spans 15 amino acids. Trimming cost V 5 bases and J 2 bases; bases outside gene matches: 2. The V gene's germline CDR1 is LNHDA and CDR2 SQIVND (reference sequence). The CDR3 region is CASSWTSGDTDTQYF. The CDR3 DNA reads TGTGCCAGTAGTTGGACTAGCGGGGACACAGATACGCAGTATTTT.

This clonotype rates as medium-sized. The chain is built from TRBV6-1 and TRBJ2-1, with TRBD2 matching 13 bases. This CDR3 contains 16 residues. Germline trimming cut 6 bases from V and 2 bases from J; bases unmatched to any gene: 4. The V gene's germline CDR1 is MNHNS and CDR2 SASEGT. The CDR3 coding sequence is TGTGCCAGCAGAATTGGACTAGCGGGGGCCTACAATGAGCAGTTCTTC. Translated: CASRIGLAGAYNEQFF.

By sample share, this clonotype is medium-sized. The chain couples TRBV11-2 to TRBJ2-1, with D perhaps given as TRBD1 or TRBD2 (5 bases each). Between the trimmed V and J ends, which lost 1 base and 9 bases, there was a span of 16 bases. The germline gives CDR1 SGHAT, CDR2 FQNNGV. The CDR3 covers 15 residues. The CDR3 sequence is CASSLGGVGLAEQFF. In DNA form, the CDR3 reads TGTGCCAGCAGCTTAGGAGGGGTCGGTCTGGCTGAGCAGTTCTTC.